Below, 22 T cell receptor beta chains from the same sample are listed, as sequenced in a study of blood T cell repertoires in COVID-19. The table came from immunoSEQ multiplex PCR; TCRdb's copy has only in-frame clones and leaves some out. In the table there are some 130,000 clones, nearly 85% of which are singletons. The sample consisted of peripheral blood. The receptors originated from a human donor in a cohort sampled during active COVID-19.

The CDR3 protein is CASSLRRWRDIQYF. DNA for the CDR3: TGTGCCAGCAGCTTGAGGCGGTGGCGGGACATTCAGTACTTC. The chain links TRBV5-8 to TRBJ2-4; D perhaps matches TRBD2 (5 bases). CDR1 SGHTS and CDR2 YDEGEE come from the germline V gene. The CDR3 spans 14 residues. Trimming took off 1 base at V and 8 bases at J, with 13 bases between the two ends.

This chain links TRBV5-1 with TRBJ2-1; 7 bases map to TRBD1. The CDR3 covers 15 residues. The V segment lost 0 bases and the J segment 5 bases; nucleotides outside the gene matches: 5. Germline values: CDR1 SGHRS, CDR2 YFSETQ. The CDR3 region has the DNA TGCGCCAGCAGCTTGGCGGACAGGAAAAACAATGAGCAGTTCTTC. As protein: CASSLADRKNNEQFF.

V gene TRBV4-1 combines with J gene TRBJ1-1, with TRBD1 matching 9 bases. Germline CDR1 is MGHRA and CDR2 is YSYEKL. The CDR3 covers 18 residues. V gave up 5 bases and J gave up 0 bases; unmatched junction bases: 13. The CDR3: CASSRMGTGIPLNTEAFF. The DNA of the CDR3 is TGCGCCAGCAGCAGGATGGGGACAGGGATCCCTCTGAACACTGAAGCTTTCTTT.

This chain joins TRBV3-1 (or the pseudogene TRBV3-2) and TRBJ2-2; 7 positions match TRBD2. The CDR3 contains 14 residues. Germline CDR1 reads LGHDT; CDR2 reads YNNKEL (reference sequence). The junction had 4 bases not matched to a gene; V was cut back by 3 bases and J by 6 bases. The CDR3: CASSQGGSAGELFF. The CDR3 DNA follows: TGTGCCAGCAGCCAGGGCGGGAGCGCCGGGGAGCTGTTTTTT.

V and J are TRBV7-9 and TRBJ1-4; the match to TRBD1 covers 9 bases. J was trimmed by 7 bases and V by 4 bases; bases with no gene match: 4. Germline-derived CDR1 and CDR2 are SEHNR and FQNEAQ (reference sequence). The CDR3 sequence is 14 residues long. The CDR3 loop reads CASSSDRGSEKLFF. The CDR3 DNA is TGTGCCAGCAGCTCCGACAGGGGGAGTGAAAAACTGTTTTTT.

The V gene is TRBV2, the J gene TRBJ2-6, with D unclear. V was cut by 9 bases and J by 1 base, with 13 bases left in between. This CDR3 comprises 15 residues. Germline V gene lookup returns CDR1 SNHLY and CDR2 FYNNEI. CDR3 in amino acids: CASRKSLSGANVLTF. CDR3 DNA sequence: TGTGCCAGTAGAAAAAGTCTATCTGGGGCCAACGTCCTGACTTTC.

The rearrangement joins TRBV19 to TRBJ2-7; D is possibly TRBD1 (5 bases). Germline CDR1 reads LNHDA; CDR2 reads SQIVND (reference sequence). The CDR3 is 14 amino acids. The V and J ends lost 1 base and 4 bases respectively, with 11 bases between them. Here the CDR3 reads CASSIVAGQYEQYF. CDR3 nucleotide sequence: TGTGCCAGTAGTATAGTGGCAGGGCAGTACGAGCAGTACTTC.

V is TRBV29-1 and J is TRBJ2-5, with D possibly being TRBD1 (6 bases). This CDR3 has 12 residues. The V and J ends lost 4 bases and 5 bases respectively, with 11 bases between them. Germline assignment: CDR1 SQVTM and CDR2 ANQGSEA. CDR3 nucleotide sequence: TGCAGCGTTGCTCAGGGGCCTGAGACCCAGTACTTC. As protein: CSVAQGPETQYF.

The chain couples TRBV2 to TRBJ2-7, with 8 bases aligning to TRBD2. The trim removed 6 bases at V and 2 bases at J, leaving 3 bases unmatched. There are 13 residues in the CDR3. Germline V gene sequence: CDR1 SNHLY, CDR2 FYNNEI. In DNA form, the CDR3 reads TGTGCCAGCAGGCTAGCGGGCGCCTACGAGCAGTACGTC. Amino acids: CASRLAGAYEQYV.

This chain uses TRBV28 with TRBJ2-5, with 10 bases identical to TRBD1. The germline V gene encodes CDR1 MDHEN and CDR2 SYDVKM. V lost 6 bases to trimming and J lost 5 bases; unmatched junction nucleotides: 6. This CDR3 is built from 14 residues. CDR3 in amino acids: CASSGTGAWETQYF. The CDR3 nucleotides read TGTGCCAGCAGCGGGACAGGGGCGTGGGAGACCCAGTACTTC.

CDR3 coding DNA: TGTGCCAGCAGCCGACGAGGGAGTGAACACGAGCAGTACGTC. Its translation is CASSRRGSEHEQYV. The V call is TRBV5-6, the J call TRBJ2-7; perhaps TRBD2 as D (5 bases). V lost 4 bases and J 5 bases, leaving 16 bases between the germline ends. The germline CDR1 and CDR2 sequences are SGHDT and YYEEEE. This CDR3 region has 14 residues.

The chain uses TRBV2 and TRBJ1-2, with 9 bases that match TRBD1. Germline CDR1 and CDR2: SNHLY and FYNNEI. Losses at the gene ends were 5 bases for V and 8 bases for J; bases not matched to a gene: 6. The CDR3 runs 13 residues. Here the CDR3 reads CASSSYRGPGYTF. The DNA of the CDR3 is TGTGCCAGCAGTTCCTACAGGGGGCCCGGCTACACCTTC.

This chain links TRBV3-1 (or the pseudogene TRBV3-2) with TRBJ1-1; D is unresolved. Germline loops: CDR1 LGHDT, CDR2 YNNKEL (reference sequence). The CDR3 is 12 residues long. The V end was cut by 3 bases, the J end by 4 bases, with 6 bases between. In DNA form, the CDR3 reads TGTGCCAGCAGCCAGAGTTTCACTGAAGCTTTCTTT. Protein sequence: CASSQSFTEAFF.

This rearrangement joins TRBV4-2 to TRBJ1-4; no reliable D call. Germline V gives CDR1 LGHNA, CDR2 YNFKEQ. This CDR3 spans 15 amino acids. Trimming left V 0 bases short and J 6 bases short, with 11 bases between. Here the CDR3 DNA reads TGTGCCAGCAGCCAAGAAGCACAGTCATATGAAAAACTGTTTTTT. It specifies CASSQEAQSYEKLFF.

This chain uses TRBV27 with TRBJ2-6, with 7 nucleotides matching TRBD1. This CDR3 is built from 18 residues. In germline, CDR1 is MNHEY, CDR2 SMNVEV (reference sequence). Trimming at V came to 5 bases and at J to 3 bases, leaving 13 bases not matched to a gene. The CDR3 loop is CASSEKQGLLGGANVLTF. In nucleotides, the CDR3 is TGTGCCAGCAGTGAAAAACAGGGGTTGTTGGGTGGGGCCAACGTCCTGACTTTC.

The CDR3 DNA is TGTGCCAGCAGCCAAAAGACGCAAGGGGGTTCAGGCGAGCAGTACTTC. Its protein is CASSQKTQGGSGEQYF. The chain joins TRBV3-1 (or the pseudogene TRBV3-2) to TRBJ2-7, with a tentative D call TRBD1 (6 bases). V gave up 2 bases and J gave up 6 bases, with 20 bases separating them. The CDR3 covers 16 residues. Germline V gives CDR1 LGHDT, CDR2 YNNKEL (reference sequence).

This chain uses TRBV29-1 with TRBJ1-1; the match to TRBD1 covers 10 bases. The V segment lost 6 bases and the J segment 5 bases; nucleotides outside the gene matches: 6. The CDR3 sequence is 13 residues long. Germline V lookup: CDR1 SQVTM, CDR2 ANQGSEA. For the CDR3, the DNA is TGCAGCGTCAGGACAGGGGGGCAGACTGAAGCTTTCTTT. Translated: CSVRTGGQTEAFF.

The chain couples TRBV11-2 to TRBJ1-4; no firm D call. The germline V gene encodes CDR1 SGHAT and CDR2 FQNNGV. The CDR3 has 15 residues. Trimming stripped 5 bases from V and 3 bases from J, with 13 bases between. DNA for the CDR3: TGTGCCAGCAGCCCCGGAGGGAGGTCTAATGAAAAACTGTTTTTT. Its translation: CASSPGGRSNEKLFF.

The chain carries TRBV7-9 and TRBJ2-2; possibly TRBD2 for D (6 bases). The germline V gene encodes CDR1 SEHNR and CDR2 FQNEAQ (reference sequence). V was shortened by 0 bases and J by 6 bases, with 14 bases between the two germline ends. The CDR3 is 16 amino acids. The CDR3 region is CASSLAPGVGAGELFF. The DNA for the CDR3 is TGTGCCAGCAGCTTAGCCCCGGGAGTGGGGGCCGGGGAGCTGTTTTTT.

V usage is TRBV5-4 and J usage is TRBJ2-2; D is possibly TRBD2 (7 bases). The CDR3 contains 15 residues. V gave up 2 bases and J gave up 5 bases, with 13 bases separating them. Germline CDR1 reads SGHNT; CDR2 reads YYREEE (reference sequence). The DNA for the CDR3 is TGTGCCAGCAGCTTCGGGGGGCGATATACCGGGGAGCTGTTTTTT. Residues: CASSFGGRYTGELFF.

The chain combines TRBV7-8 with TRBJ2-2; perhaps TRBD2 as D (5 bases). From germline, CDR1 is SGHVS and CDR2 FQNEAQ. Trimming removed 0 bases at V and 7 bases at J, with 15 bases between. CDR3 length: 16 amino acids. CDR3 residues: CASSLARGSAGGELFF. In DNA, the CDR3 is TGTGCCAGCAGCTTAGCTAGAGGATCGGCGGGCGGGGAGCTGTTTTTT. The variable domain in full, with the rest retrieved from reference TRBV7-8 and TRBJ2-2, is GAGVSQSPRYKVAKRGQDVALRCDPISGHVSLFWYQQALGQGPEFLTYFQNEAQLDKSGLPSDRFFAERPEGSVSTLKIQRTQQEDSAVYLCASSLARGSAGGELFFGEGSRLTVL.

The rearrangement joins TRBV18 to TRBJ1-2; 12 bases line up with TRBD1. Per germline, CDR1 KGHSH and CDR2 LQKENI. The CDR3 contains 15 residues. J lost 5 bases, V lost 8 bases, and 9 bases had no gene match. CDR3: CASGIGTGGSYGYTF. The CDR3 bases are TGTGCCAGCGGAATAGGGACAGGGGGCTCGTATGGCTACACCTTC.